This is a list of T cell receptor beta chains from one sample in a study of neoadjuvant anti-PD-1 for oral cavity cancer. TCRdb's table, derived via immunoSEQ multiplex PCR, lists solely in-frame clones and lacks some. Among some 71,000 clones listed, around four fifths were seen once. This material consisted of PBMCs, taken before nivolumab (anti-PD-1) treatment. Receptors originate from a person between 35 and 79 years old with oral cavity squamous cell carcinoma. Each CDR3 is given with its conserved first and last residue. The order of the fields is D gene, clone size, CDR3 length, J gene, V gene, CDR3 DNA, CDR3 protein. D genes are given only for firm matches. Not all rows give a size; the values are once, few, many and, for expanded clones, a class.

D: -
size: once
length: 13
J: TRBJ1-2
V: TRBV5-4
DNA: TGTGCCAGCACTGGGGTGGGCAGGAAGGGCTACACCTTC
CDR3: CASTGVGRKGYTF

D: -
size: -
length: 14
J: TRBJ2-7
V: TRBV5-1
DNA: TGCGCCAGCAGCACCGCAGGGGGGTGGTACGAGCAGTACTTC
CDR3: CASSTAGGWYEQYF

D: -
size: -
length: 16
J: TRBJ2-1
V: TRBV7-2
DNA: TGTGCCAGCAGCGCGCAACCCGGGGGCACCTACAATGAGCAGTTCTTC
CDR3: CASSAQPGGTYNEQFF

D: -
size: -
length: 15
J: TRBJ1-2
V: TRBV7-9
DNA: TGTGCCAGCAGCCCCAGACACAGGGCTAGCTATGGCTACACCTTC
CDR3: CASSPRHRASYGYTF

D: TRBD1
size: -
length: 14
J: TRBJ2-1
V: TRBV2
DNA: TGTGCCAGCTTCGACAGGGTGGCCTACAATGAGCAGTTCTTC
CDR3: CASFDRVAYNEQFF

D: -
size: -
length: 16
J: TRBJ2-1
V: TRBV5-1
DNA: TGCGCCAGCAGCTTGGGAAGCGGGCCAACCTACAATGAGCAGTTCTTC
CDR3: CASSLGSGPTYNEQFF

D: -
size: -
length: 16
J: TRBJ2-3
V: TRBV4-1
DNA: TGCGCCAGCAGCCAGCGGGGGCGTCCCAGCACAGATACGCAGTATTTT
CDR3: CASSQRGRPSTDTQYF

D: -
size: few
length: 14
J: TRBJ2-7
V: TRBV11-2
DNA: TGTGCCAGCAGCGAGAATCAGGGCCCCTACGAGCAGTACTTC
CDR3: CASSENQGPYEQYF

D: -
size: -
length: 11
J: TRBJ2-7
V: TRBV2
DNA: TGTGCCAGCAGTGAGGTCTACGAGCAGTACTTC
CDR3: CASSEVYEQYF

D: TRBD2
size: -
length: 15
J: TRBJ2-3
V: TRBV5-1
DNA: TGCGCCAGCAGCTTAGCGGGAGGGCGCCCAGATACGCAGTATTTT
CDR3: CASSLAGGRPDTQYF

D: -
size: -
length: 12
J: TRBJ2-7
V: TRBV15
DNA: TGTGCCACCAGCAGAGATCGTAGCGAGCAGTACTTC
CDR3: CATSRDRSEQYF

D: -
size: -
length: 16
J: TRBJ2-7
V: TRBV12-1
DNA: TGTGCCAGCAGCCTAAAAAAGACTAGCGGGTCTTACGAGCAGTACTTC
CDR3: CASSLKKTSGSYEQYF

D: -
size: -
length: 13
J: TRBJ1-1
V: TRBV27
DNA: TGTGCCAGCAGCGGGTCCCTGAACACTGAAGCTTTCTTT
CDR3: CASSGSLNTEAFF

D: TRBD2
size: -
length: 15
J: TRBJ2-1
V: TRBV15
DNA: TGTGCCACCAGCAGGACTAGCGGGAGTAACTATGAGCAGTTCTTC
CDR3: CATSRTSGSNYEQFF

D: -
size: -
length: 12
J: TRBJ2-7
V: TRBV30
DNA: TGTGCCTGGAGTGTAGGGCCGTACGAGCAGTACTTC
CDR3: CAWSVGPYEQYF

D: -
size: -
length: 16
J: TRBJ1-3
V: TRBV4-1
DNA: TGCGCCAGCAGCCAAGGGACCCCAAGTACTGGAAACACCATATATTTT
CDR3: CASSQGTPSTGNTIYF

D: -
size: -
length: 14
J: TRBJ2-5
V: TRBV4-1
DNA: TGCGCCAGCAGCCAAGAGGGGAGGCAAGAGACCCAGTACTTC
CDR3: CASSQEGRQETQYF

D: -
size: -
length: 17
J: TRBJ1-6
V: TRBV11-2
DNA: TGTGCCAGCAGCCAGATGTGGGGGAGCTCCTATAATTCACCCCTCCACTTT
CDR3: CASSQMWGSSYNSPLHF

D: -
size: -
length: 16
J: TRBJ2-5
V: TRBV10-2
DNA: TGCGCCAGCAGTGAACCCCCGGGACTCCCGAGGGAGACCCAGTACTTC
CDR3: CASSEPPGLPRETQYF

D: -
size: -
length: 15
J: TRBJ1-6
V: TRBV6-5
DNA: TGTGCCAGCAGTTACCCAGGGGTTAAGTTCTCACCCCTCCACTTT
CDR3: CASSYPGVKFSPLHF

D: TRBD1
size: -
length: 16
J: TRBJ2-4
V: TRBV28
DNA: TGTGCCAGCAGCCCGACAGGGGTCTTAGCCAAAAACATTCAGTACTTC
CDR3: CASSPTGVLAKNIQYF

D: -
size: -
length: 14
J: TRBJ1-2
V: TRBV27
DNA: TGTGCCAGCAGTTTCGCGGGGGGGAACTATGGCTACACCTTC
CDR3: CASSFAGGNYGYTF

D: -
size: -
length: 15
J: TRBJ1-4
V: TRBV28
DNA: TGTGCCAGCAGTTCCTGGGGTGCAACTAATGAAAAACTGTTTTTT
CDR3: CASSSWGATNEKLFF

D: TRBD2
size: -
length: 17
J: TRBJ2-5
V: TRBV4-1
DNA: TGCGCCAGCAGCCAATCCCTGACTAGCGGGGGCCAAGAGACCCAGTACTTC
CDR3: CASSQSLTSGGQETQYF

D: TRBD1
size: -
length: 14
J: TRBJ2-5
V: TRBV19
DNA: TGTGCCAGTAGTGCCCGGGACAGCCAAGAGACCCAGTACTTC
CDR3: CASSARDSQETQYF

D: -
size: -
length: 15
J: TRBJ2-3
V: TRBV6-5
DNA: TGTGCCAGCAGTTACTTCAGAGGACCCACAGATACGCAGTATTTT
CDR3: CASSYFRGPTDTQYF

D: TRBD2
size: -
length: 16
J: TRBJ2-1
V: TRBV19
DNA: TGTGCCAGTAAAGAGGTTGTAACTAGCGGTTTCAATGAGCAGTTCTTC
CDR3: CASKEVVTSGFNEQFF

D: -
size: -
length: 13
J: TRBJ2-1
V: TRBV6-1
DNA: TGTGCCAGCAGTGAAGTCCTTTACAATGAGCAGTTCTTC
CDR3: CASSEVLYNEQFF